This T cell receptor (beta chain) was observed in a study of cytomegalovirus exposure and HLA in healthy donors. Overall study results and limits: Rarity marked most TCR sequences, yet some public TCRs occurred in many donors.

This table comes from immunoSEQ multiplex PCR, and its TCRdb copy is limited to in-frame clones, with some not included. This sample has around 200,000 clones, with roughly 88% found just once. V lost 8 bases to trimming and J lost 0 bases; unmatched junction nucleotides: 16. Per germline, CDR1 MDHEN and CDR2 SYDVKM. The CDR3 sequence is 19 residues long. Concerning this clone itself: Its antigen is still unknown.

Sequencing was carried out using PBMCs. The receptor's source is a woman aged 18-35 years in good health and CMV-seronegative. The gene calls are TRBV28 and TRBJ2-6; TRBD2 matches 7 bases. CDR3 in amino acids: CASVGARGSGASGANVLTF. CDR3 coding DNA: TGTGCCAGCGTAGGGGCGCGGGGGAGCGGGGCCTCTGGGGCCAACGTCCTGACTTTC.